This T cell receptor beta chain was sequenced during a study of regulatory T cells in long-lasting Graves disease. The study's findings and limits: Thyroid tissue was not studied; only peripheral blood was.

Investigators prepared the TCR beta libraries by applying iRepertoire HTBI primers and Arm-PCR of CDR3 regions. TCRdb re-called the multiplex PCR reads through MiXCR, storing one row per CDR3 protein. This table holds some 370,000 distinct CDR3 sequences, approximately 10% found once. The time point denotes: newly diagnosed GD, antithyroid drugs for less than 3 months. PBMC-derived RNA was used for the TCR library. From each patient, nine milliliters of peripheral blood was drawn and collected into an EDTA anticoagulant tube. Regarding this clonotype: Its antigen remains unknown.

The CDR3 length is 14 residues. V dropped 6 bases and J dropped 6 bases, with 17 bases sitting between them. These data were likewise used in another study, on T cells in Graves' hyperthyroidism and ophthalmopathy. As that report states: Researchers ran a first-round RT-PCR on the TCR CDR3 using the HTBI primer set.

The sequencing used peripheral blood mononuclear cells (PBMCs), collected at new diagnosis, from a patient treated with antithyroid drugs. This sequence joins TRBV12-3 or TRBV12-4 and TRBJ1-1; TRBD1 is a possible D gene (6 bases). The receptor was derived from a woman aged 18 to 35 with Graves disease. The CDR3 DNA follows: TGTGCCAGCAGCGAGACAGGCATAAACCCTGAAGCTTTCTTT. The encoded protein is CASSETGINPEAFF.